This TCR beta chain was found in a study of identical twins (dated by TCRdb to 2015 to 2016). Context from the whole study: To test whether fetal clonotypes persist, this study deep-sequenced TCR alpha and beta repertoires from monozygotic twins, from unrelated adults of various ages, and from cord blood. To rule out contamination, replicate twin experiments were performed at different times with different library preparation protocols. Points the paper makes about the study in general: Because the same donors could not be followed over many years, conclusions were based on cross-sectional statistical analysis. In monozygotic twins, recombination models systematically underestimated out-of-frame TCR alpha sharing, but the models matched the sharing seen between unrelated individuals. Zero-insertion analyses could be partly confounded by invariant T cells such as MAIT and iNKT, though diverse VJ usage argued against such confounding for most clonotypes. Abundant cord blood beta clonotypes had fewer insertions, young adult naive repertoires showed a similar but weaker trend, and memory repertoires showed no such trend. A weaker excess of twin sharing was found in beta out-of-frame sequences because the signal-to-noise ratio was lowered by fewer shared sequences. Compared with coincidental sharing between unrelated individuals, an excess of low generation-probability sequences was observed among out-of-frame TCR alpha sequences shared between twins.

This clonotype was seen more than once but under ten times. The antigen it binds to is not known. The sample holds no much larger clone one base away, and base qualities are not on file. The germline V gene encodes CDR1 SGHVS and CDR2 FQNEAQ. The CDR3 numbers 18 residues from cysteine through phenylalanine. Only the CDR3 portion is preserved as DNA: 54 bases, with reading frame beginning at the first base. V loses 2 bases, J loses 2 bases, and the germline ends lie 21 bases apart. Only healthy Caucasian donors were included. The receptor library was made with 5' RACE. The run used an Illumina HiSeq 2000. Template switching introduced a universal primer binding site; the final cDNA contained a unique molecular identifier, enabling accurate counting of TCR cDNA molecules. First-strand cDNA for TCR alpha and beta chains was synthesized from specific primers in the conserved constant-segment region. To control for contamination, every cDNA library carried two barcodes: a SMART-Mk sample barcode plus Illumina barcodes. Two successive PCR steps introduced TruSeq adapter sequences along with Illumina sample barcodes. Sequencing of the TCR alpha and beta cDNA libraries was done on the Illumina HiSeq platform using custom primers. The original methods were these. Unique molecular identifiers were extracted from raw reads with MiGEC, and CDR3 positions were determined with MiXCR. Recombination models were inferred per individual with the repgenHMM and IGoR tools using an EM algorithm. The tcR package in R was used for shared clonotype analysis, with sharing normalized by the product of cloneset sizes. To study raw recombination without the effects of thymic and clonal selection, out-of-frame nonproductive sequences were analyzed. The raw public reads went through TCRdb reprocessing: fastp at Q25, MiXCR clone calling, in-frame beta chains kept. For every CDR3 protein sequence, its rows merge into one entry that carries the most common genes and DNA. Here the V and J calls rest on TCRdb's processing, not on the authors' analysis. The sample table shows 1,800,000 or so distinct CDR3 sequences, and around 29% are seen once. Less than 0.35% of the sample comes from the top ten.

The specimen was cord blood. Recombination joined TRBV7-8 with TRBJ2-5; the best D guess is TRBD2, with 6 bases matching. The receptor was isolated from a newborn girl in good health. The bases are TGTGCCAGCAGCTTACTACGTTTCCGGGGGAAACCTCAAGAGACCCAGTACTTC. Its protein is CASSLLRFRGKPQETQYF.